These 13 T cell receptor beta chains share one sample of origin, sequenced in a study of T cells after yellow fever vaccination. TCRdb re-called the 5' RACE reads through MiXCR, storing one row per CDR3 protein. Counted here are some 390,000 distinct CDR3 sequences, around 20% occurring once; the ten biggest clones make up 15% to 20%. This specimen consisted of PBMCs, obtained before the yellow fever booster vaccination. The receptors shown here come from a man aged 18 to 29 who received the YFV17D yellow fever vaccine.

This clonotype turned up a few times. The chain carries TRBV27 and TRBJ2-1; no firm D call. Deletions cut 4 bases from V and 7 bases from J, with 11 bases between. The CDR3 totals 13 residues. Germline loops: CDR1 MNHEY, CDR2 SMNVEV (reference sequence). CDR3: CASSSRLWNEQFF. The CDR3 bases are TGTGCCAGCAGTTCGCGTTTGTGGAATGAGCAGTTCTTC.

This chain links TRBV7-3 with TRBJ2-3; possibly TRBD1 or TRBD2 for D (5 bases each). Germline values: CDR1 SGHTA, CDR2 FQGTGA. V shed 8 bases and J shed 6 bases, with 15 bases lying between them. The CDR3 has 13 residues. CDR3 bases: TGTGCCAGCGGCTCGGGGCTTTCTGATACGCAGTATTTT. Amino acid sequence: CASGSGLSDTQYF.

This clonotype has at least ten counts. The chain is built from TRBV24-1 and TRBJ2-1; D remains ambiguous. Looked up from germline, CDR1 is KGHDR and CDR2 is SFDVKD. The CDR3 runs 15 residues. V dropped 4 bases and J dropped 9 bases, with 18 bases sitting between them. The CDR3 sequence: CATSDRWVLGGEQFF. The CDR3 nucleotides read TGTGCCACCAGTGACCGGTGGGTCCTAGGTGGTGAGCAGTTCTTC.

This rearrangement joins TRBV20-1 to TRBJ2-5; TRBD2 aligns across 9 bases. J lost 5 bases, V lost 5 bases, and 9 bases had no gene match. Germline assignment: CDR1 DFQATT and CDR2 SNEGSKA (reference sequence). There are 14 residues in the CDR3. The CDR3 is CSAAGAGGRETQYF. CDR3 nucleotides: TGCAGTGCTGCTGGAGCGGGGGGTAGGGAGACCCAGTACTTC.

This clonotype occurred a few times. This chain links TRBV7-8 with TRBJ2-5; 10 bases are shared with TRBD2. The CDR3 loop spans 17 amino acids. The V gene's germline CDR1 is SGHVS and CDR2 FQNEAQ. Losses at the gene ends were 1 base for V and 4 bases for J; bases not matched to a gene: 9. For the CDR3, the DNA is TGTGCCAGCAGCTTAGGCGGTGACAGCGGGAGGGTAGAGACCCAGTACTTC. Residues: CASSLGGDSGRVETQYF.

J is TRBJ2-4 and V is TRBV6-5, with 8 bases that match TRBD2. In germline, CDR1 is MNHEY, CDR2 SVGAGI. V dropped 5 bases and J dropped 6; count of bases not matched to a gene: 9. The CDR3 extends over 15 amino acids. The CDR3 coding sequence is TGTGCCAGCAGTCCGGGGGGGACCCCAGCAAACATTCAGTACTTC. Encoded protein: CASSPGGTPANIQYF.

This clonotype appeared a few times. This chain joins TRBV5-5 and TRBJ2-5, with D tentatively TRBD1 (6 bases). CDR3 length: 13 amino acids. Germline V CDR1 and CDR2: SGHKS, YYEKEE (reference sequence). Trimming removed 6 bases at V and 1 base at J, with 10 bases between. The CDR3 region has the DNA TGTGCCAGCAAGACAGGAATCCAAGAGACCCAGTACTTC. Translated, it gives CASKTGIQETQYF.

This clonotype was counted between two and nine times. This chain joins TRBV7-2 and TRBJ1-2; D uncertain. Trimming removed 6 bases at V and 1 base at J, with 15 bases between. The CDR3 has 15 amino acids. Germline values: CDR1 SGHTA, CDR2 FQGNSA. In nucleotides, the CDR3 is TGTGCCAGCAGGGCTGAGCTTTCCGGTAACTATGGCTACACCTTC. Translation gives CASRAELSGNYGYTF.

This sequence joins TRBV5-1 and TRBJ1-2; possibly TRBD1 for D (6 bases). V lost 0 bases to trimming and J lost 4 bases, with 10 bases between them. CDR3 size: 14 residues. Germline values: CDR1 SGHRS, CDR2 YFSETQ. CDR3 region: CASSLGQAIYGYTF. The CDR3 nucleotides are TGCGCCAGCAGCTTGGGACAGGCAATCTATGGCTACACCTTC.

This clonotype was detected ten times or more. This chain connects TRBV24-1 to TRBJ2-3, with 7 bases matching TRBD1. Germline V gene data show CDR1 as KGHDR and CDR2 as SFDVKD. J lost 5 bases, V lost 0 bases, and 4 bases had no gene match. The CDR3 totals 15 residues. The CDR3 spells CATSDLRDSQDTQYF. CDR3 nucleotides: TGTGCCACCAGTGATTTGAGGGACAGTCAAGATACGCAGTATTTT.

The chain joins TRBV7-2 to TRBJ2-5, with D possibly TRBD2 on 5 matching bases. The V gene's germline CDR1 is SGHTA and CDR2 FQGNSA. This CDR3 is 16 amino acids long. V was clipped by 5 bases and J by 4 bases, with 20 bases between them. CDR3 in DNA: TGTGCCAGCAGCCGAGGACTGCCCCCCCGGGGAGAGACCCAGTACTTC. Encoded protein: CASSRGLPPRGETQYF.

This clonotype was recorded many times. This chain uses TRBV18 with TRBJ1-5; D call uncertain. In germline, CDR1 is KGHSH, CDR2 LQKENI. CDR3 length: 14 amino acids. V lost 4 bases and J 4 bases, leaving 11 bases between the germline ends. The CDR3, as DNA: TGTGCCAGCTCACAGGCGCGGGGTAATCAGCCCCAGCATTTT. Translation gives CASSQARGNQPQHF.

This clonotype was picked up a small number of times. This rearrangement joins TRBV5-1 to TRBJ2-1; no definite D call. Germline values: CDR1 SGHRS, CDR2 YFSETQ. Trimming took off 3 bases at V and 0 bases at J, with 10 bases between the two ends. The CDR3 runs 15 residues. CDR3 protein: CASSYISNSYNEQFF. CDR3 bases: TGCGCCAGCAGCTACATTTCCAACTCCTACAATGAGCAGTTCTTC.